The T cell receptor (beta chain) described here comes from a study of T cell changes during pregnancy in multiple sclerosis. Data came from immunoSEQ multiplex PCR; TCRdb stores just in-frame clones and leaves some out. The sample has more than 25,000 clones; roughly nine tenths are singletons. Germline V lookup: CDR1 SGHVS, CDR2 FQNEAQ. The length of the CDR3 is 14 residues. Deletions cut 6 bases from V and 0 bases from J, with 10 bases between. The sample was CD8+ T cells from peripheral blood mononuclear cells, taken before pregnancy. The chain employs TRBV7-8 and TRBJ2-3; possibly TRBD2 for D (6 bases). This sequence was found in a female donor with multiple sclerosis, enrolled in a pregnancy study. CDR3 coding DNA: TGTGCCAGCAGGCGGGGAACGAGCACAGATACGCAGTATTTT. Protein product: CASRRGTSTDTQYF.